This T cell receptor (beta chain) was recovered during a study of patients and donors after allogeneic stem cell transplantation. TCRdb passed the RT-PCR reads through MiXCR, listing each CDR3 protein once. The sample consists of roughly 200,000 distinct CDR3 sequences, around 40% of them appearing once. Germline-derived CDR1 and CDR2 are SGHVS and FQNEAQ. Trimming at V came to 5 bases and at J to 5 bases, leaving 5 bases not matched to a gene. The CDR3 contains 15 residues. The source of this sequence is a human donor who was either an allogeneic HSCT recipient or a stem cell or donor lymphocyte infusion donor (not recorded which). It is not recorded whose cells these are; they may come from a transplant donor. The sample taken for sequencing was blood, either unsorted or a sorted T cell fraction (not recorded which). The chain carries TRBV7-8 and TRBJ2-2; TRBD1 aligns across 10 bases. The CDR3 sequence: CASSPGQGITGELFF. The DNA of the CDR3 is TGTGCCAGCAGCCCGGGACAGGGGATAACCGGGGAGCTGTTTTTT.